The next 27 T cell receptor beta chains were all read from a single sample in a study of blood T cell repertoires in COVID-19. Sequencing used immunoSEQ multiplex PCR; TCRdb keeps in-frame clones, though not all of them. The profile shows fewer than 250,000 clones, roughly 87% of them singletons. Sequencing used PBMCs or T cells enriched from blood (not recorded which). These receptors all stem from a man younger than 40 in a cohort exposed to, infected with or recovered from COVID-19 (not recorded which).

V gene TRBV18 combines with J gene TRBJ2-7; a weak D match, TRBD1 (6 bases). The CDR3 extends over 18 amino acids. The germline CDR1 and CDR2 sequences are KGHSH and LQKENI. Trimming took 6 bases from V and 1 from J, leaving 25 bases between them. DNA for the CDR3: TGTGCCAGCTCCCAACTCGGGAATACAGGGAGACCTTCCTACGAGCAGTACTTC. Protein sequence: CASSQLGNTGRPSYEQYF.

In its sample, this clone was seen many times. The chain employs TRBV12-3 or TRBV12-4 and TRBJ1-2; D ambiguous. The V end was cut by 3 bases, the J end by 8 bases, with 10 bases between. This CDR3 has 12 amino acids. The CDR3 DNA reads TGTGCCAGCAGTTTGGGCAGAACAGGCTACACCTTC. Its protein product is CASSLGRTGYTF.

The chain couples TRBV2 to TRBJ2-2; TRBD1 matches at 10 bases. Germline CDR1 is SNHLY and CDR2 is FYNNEI. The CDR3 runs to 15 residues. V was pared by 6 bases and J by 3 bases, with 4 bases of the junction left unmatched. Here the CDR3 DNA reads TGTGCCAGCAGAGGGGGACAGGGGTACACCGGGGAGCTGTTTTTT. Amino acids: CASRGGQGYTGELFF.

The J gene is TRBJ1-3, the V gene TRBV6-5; no clear D. Between the trimmed V and J ends, which lost 4 bases and 0 bases, there was a span of 10 bases. The germline gives CDR1 MNHEY, CDR2 SVGAGI. This CDR3 is built from 15 residues. The CDR3 region has the DNA TGTGCCAGCAGTTTCCAGACGGGCTCTGGAAACACCATATATTTT. It yields the protein CASSFQTGSGNTIYF.

The chain uses TRBV5-1 and TRBJ2-5; 7 nucleotides line up with TRBD2. V lost 6 bases to trimming and J lost 1 base; unmatched junction nucleotides: 6. Germline assignment: CDR1 SGHRS and CDR2 YFSETQ. The CDR3 covers 14 residues. Written as DNA, the CDR3 is TGCGCCAGCACCTTAGCGGGCTTCCAAGAGACCCAGTACTTC. It translates to CASTLAGFQETQYF.

V and J are TRBV29-1 and TRBJ2-1, with TRBD2 matching 7 bases. This CDR3 comprises 14 residues. Per the germline V gene, CDR1 is SQVTM and CDR2 is ANQGSEA. J lost 4 bases, V lost 6 bases, and 9 bases had no gene match. The CDR3 reads CSVEIREVYNEQFF. The CDR3 DNA follows: TGCAGCGTCGAAATTCGGGAGGTATACAATGAGCAGTTCTTC.

The chain is built from TRBV6-2 or TRBV6-3 and TRBJ2-7, with 8 bases fitting TRBD1. The germline V gene encodes CDR1 MNHEY and CDR2 SVGEGT. V gave up 5 bases and J gave up 4 bases; unmatched junction bases: 10. This CDR3 contains 15 residues. For the CDR3, the DNA is TGTGCCAGCAGTCCCTCCTCCAACAGGGGGTACGAGCAGTACTTC. Its protein is CASSPSSNRGYEQYF.

The chain is built from TRBV7-3 and TRBJ2-1; TRBD1 aligns across 10 bases. Trimming at V came to 5 bases and at J to 1 base, leaving 5 bases not matched to a gene. The germline V gene encodes CDR1 SGHTA and CDR2 FQGTGA. The CDR3 has 16 residues. DNA of the CDR3: TGTGCCAGCAGCGATAGGGACAGGGGTTCCTACAATGAGCAGTTCTTC. This translates into CASSDRDRGSYNEQFF.

This clone was detected a few times. V and J are TRBV5-1 and TRBJ2-7; D is ambiguous. The CDR3 runs to 13 residues. Germline values: CDR1 SGHRS, CDR2 YFSETQ. Trimming removed 0 bases from V and 5 bases from J, with 9 bases in between. CDR3 in DNA: TGCGCCAGCAGCTTGGCAACAGCAAACGAGCAGTACTTC. It yields the protein CASSLATANEQYF.

The genes are TRBV7-3 and TRBJ2-7, with D possibly being TRBD2 (5 bases). Trimming left V 5 bases short and J 2 bases short, with 16 bases between. The CDR3 loop spans 15 amino acids. Germline loops: CDR1 SGHTA, CDR2 FQGTGA. The chain's CDR3 is CASSEGAGGTYEQYF. The CDR3 DNA follows: TGTGCCAGCAGCGAGGGCGCGGGTGGAACCTACGAGCAGTACTTC.

V gene TRBV4-3 combines with J gene TRBJ2-7, with TRBD2 as a possible D gene (5 bases). Germline V gene data show CDR1 as LGHNA and CDR2 as YSLEER. Deletions cut 0 bases from V and 0 bases from J, with 12 bases between. This CDR3 region has 16 residues. The CDR3 DNA sequence: TGCGCCAGCAGCCAAGAAACCTCGGGGAGCTCCTACGAGCAGTACTTC. This sequence encodes CASSQETSGSSYEQYF.

The chain is built from TRBV6-2 or TRBV6-3 and TRBJ1-5; TRBD1 is a possible D gene (5 bases). Per germline, CDR1 MNHEY and CDR2 SVGEGT. The V and J ends lost 0 bases and 6 bases respectively, with 9 bases between them. The CDR3 loop spans 14 amino acids. The CDR3 DNA is TGTGCCAGCAGTTACTCGGGAGGGGTTCAGCCCCAGCATTTT. This encodes CASSYSGGVQPQHF.

This clone was recorded only once. The V gene is TRBV5-1, the J gene TRBJ1-1; 9 bases fit TRBD1. Trimming took 4 bases from V and 3 from J; bases not matched to a gene: 16. CDR1 and CDR2 from the germline V gene are SGHRS and YFSETQ. The CDR3 runs to 18 residues. The CDR3 protein is CASSPLSRDRDLHTEAFF. The CDR3 DNA reads TGCGCCAGCAGCCCGCTCTCCCGGGACAGGGACCTGCACACTGAAGCTTTCTTT.

The table lists this clone with a count of one. This chain links TRBV4-1 with TRBJ2-1, with TRBD2 matching 15 bases. This CDR3 has 18 amino acids. V lost 2 bases to trimming and J lost 2 bases; unmatched junction nucleotides: 4. Germline CDR1 MGHRA, CDR2 YSYEKL. In DNA form, the CDR3 reads TGCGCCAGCAGCCAATACGGACTAGCGGGAGGGGCCTACAATGAGCAGTTCTTC. This encodes CASSQYGLAGGAYNEQFF.

The gene calls are TRBV6-5 and TRBJ1-1, with 8 bases matching TRBD1. The CDR3 covers 12 residues. The V segment lost 4 bases and the J segment 8 bases; nucleotides outside the gene matches: 3. Germline assignment: CDR1 MNHEY and CDR2 SVGAGI. CDR3 sequence: CASSLQGGEAFF. The DNA for the CDR3 is TGTGCCAGCAGTTTACAGGGGGGAGAAGCTTTCTTT.

This chain connects TRBV19 to TRBJ1-1; no definite D call. V shed 3 bases and J shed 8 bases, with 7 bases lying between them. Germline CDR1 and CDR2: LNHDA and SQIVND (reference sequence). This CDR3 is built from 11 residues. Here the CDR3 reads CASSISQEAFF. Here the CDR3 DNA reads TGTGCCAGTAGTATTTCACAGGAAGCTTTCTTT. The entire variable domain, with the rest obtained from reference TRBV19 and TRBJ1-1, is as follows: DGGITQSPKYLFRKEGQNVTLSCEQNLNHDAMYWYRQDPGQGLRLIYYSQIVNDFQKGDIAEGYSVSREKKESFPLTVTSAQKNPTAFYLCASSISQEAFFGQGTRLTVV.

CDR3 sequence: CASSRQGANEQFF. CDR3 nucleotides: TGTGCCAGTAGTAGACAGGGGGCTAATGAGCAGTTCTTC. The chain combines TRBV19 with TRBJ2-1; 10 bases match TRBD1. After removal of 4 bases from V and 7 bases from J, the junction contained 1 base not matched to a gene. Germline CDR1 is LNHDA and CDR2 is SQIVND (reference sequence). The CDR3 is 13 amino acids. The complete variable domain, with remaining parts taken from reference TRBV19 and TRBJ2-1, reads DGGITQSPKYLFRKEGQNVTLSCEQNLNHDAMYWYRQDPGQGLRLIYYSQIVNDFQKGDIAEGYSVSREKKESFPLTVTSAQKNPTAFYLCASSRQGANEQFFGPGTRLTVL.

The count of this clone is one. The chain uses TRBV5-4 and TRBJ1-2; tentative D call: TRBD1 (5 bases). The CDR3 contains 14 residues. Trimming cost V 3 bases and J 3 bases, with 12 bases left between them. CDR1 and CDR2 from the germline V gene are SGHNT and YYREEE (reference sequence). CDR3 sequence (DNA): TGTGCCAGCAGCTCGGACGGGGGGTACTATGGCTACACCTTC. Translation: CASSSDGGYYGYTF.

The chain combines TRBV6-1 with TRBJ1-1, with D possibly TRBD1 on 6 matching bases. This CDR3 spans 16 amino acids. Germline V gene data show CDR1 as MNHNS and CDR2 as SASEGT. V lost 1 base and J lost 1, with 13 bases in between. CDR3 sequence: CASSEVGGIPNTEAFF. The CDR3 DNA follows: TGTGCCAGCAGTGAAGTTGGGGGCATACCGAACACTGAAGCTTTCTTT.

The chain links TRBV9 to TRBJ1-1; D perhaps matches TRBD1 (6 bases). The CDR3 has 17 residues. CDR1 SGDLS and CDR2 YYNGEE come from the germline V gene. Between the trimmed V and J ends, which lost 2 bases and 0 bases, there was a span of 17 bases. DNA of the CDR3: TGTGCCAGCAGCGTGGGCAGGGGACGGGACCTGAACACTGAAGCTTTCTTT. Translated: CASSVGRGRDLNTEAFF. The whole variable domain, remainder taken from reference TRBV9 and TRBJ1-1, is DSGVTQTPKHLITATGQRVTLRCSPRSGDLSVYWYQQSLDQGLQFLIQYYNGEERAKGNILERFSAQQFPDLHSELNLSSLELGDSALYFCASSVGRGRDLNTEAFFGQGTRLTVV.

V is TRBV27 and J is TRBJ2-7; 14 bases are shared with TRBD2. The CDR3 sequence is 17 residues long. Germline CDR1 and CDR2: MNHEY and SMNVEV (reference sequence). V lost 5 bases to trimming and J lost 5 bases; unmatched junction nucleotides: 11. The CDR3 spells CASSPPPGLAGAHEQYF. CDR3 bases: TGTGCCAGCAGTCCCCCCCCGGGACTAGCGGGAGCCCACGAGCAGTACTTC.

This CDR3 reads CASSPLPGAGNTEAFF. The DNA for the CDR3 is TGTGCCAGCTCCCCCCTTCCAGGGGCAGGGAACACTGAAGCTTTCTTT. The chain carries TRBV18 and TRBJ1-1; possible D gene TRBD1, 6 bases. V was clipped by 6 bases and J by 1 base, with 18 bases between them. The CDR3 is 16 residues long. Germline values: CDR1 KGHSH, CDR2 LQKENI.

V is TRBV29-1 and J is TRBJ2-5; D may be TRBD2 (7 bases). Germline V gene data show CDR1 as SQVTM and CDR2 as ANQGSEA. The CDR3 spans 13 residues. Trimming took off 3 bases at V and 7 bases at J, with 15 bases between the two ends. CDR3 bases: TGCAGCGTTGATAAGGGAGGGGGGTCGACCCAGTACTTC. This encodes CSVDKGGGSTQYF.

J is TRBJ1-2 and V is TRBV10-3; D is ambiguous. Germline loops: CDR1 ENHRY, CDR2 SYGVKD. The CDR3 covers 13 residues. V was trimmed by 9 bases and J by 5 bases, leaving 16 bases between them. In nucleotides, the CDR3 is TGTGCCATGCGCGGTGCGATCAGTTATGGCTACACCTTC. Protein: CAMRGAISYGYTF.

This clone has a handful of counts. V usage is TRBV28 and J usage is TRBJ1-1; 7 bases line up with TRBD1. The germline V gene has CDR1 MDHEN and CDR2 SYDVKM. Losses at the gene ends were 6 bases for V and 4 bases for J; bases not matched to a gene: 14. This CDR3 comprises 16 residues. CDR3 protein: CASSPRLATGRTEAFF. CDR3 coding DNA: TGTGCCAGCAGCCCCAGACTTGCGACAGGGCGCACTGAAGCTTTCTTT.

In the case of this clone: Other DNA sequences in the sample encode the same CDR3. The chain joins TRBV27 to TRBJ2-7; tentative D call: TRBD2 (6 bases). The germline V gene encodes CDR1 MNHEY and CDR2 SMNVEV (reference sequence). The CDR3 is 14 amino acids. Deletions cut 3 bases from V and 2 bases from J, with 11 bases between. This chain's CDR3 is CASSFGGSTYEQYF. CDR3 sequence (DNA): TGTGCCAGCAGTTTTGGGGGGAGTACCTACGAGCAGTACTTC.

This chain's CDR3 is CASSQGEAQPQHF. Here the CDR3 DNA reads TGTGCCAGCAGTCAGGGGGAGGCTCAGCCCCAGCATTTT. V usage is TRBV12-3 or TRBV12-4 and J usage is TRBJ1-5; 7 bases map to TRBD1. This CDR3 contains 13 residues. Trimming at V came to 5 bases and at J to 6 bases, leaving 4 bases not matched to a gene.